Listed here are 20 T cell receptor beta chains from one sample, sequenced in a study of shared clonotypes between healthy human individuals. Sequencing used immunoSEQ multiplex PCR; TCRdb keeps in-frame clones, though not all of them. The sample includes a few hundred thousand clones, about 96% of them seen just once. The sample taken for sequencing was memory CD8+ T cells sorted from blood. Described subset: CD45RO+ cells pooled with CCR7-negative TemRA cells. The receptor set was obtained from a man aged 25 to 40 in good health.

V usage is TRBV6-1 and J usage is TRBJ2-7; no reliable D call. This CDR3 has 12 amino acids. Trimming removed 3 bases from V and 6 bases from J, with 9 bases in between. Per the germline V gene, CDR1 is MNHNS and CDR2 is SASEGT. CDR3: CASSEVGLEQYF. CDR3 bases: TGTGCCAGCAGTGAGGTTGGGCTCGAGCAGTACTTC.

The chain combines TRBV2 with TRBJ2-7; the D is unclear. This CDR3 comprises 12 residues. V was clipped by 10 bases and J by 2 bases, with 12 bases between them. Germline V gives CDR1 SNHLY, CDR2 FYNNEI. The CDR3 DNA follows: TGTGCCACCACCCTAGAGACCTACGAGCAGTACTTC. This gives the protein CATTLETYEQYF.

In regard to this clone: A read error may account for a junction end that differs from germline. This chain links TRBV9 with TRBJ2-7, with 7 bases that match TRBD2. Germline assignment: CDR1 SGDLS and CDR2 YYNGEE. The CDR3 consists of 15 residues. The CDR3 protein is CASSVASGFSYGQYF. The CDR3 nucleotides read TGTGCCAGCAGCGTAGCTAGCGGCTTCTCCTACGGGCAGTACTTC.

The rearrangement links TRBV5-6 to TRBJ2-5; tentatively, D is TRBD1 or TRBD2 (5 bases each). The V and J ends lost 2 bases and 4 bases respectively, with 6 bases between them. CDR3 length equals 12 residues. Per the germline V gene, CDR1 is SGHDT and CDR2 is YYEEEE. The CDR3 DNA is TGTGCCAGCAGCTTTGGGGGAGAGACCCAGTACTTC. Amino acid sequence: CASSFGGETQYF.

The chain employs TRBV19 and TRBJ1-1, with a possible D match to TRBD1 (5 bases). The length of the CDR3 is 14 residues. With 7 bases removed from V and 3 bases from J, the gap between germline ends came to 15 bases. Germline V gene data show CDR1 as LNHDA and CDR2 as SQIVND (reference sequence). In DNA, the CDR3 is TGTGCCAGTACCGGTTTTGGGGGATACACTGAAGCTTTCTTT. It yields the protein CASTGFGGYTEAFF.

V usage is TRBV9 and J usage is TRBJ1-1; D is unresolved. Trimming removed 1 base at V and 6 bases at J, with 7 bases between. CDR3 length: 12 residues. The germline V gene has CDR1 SGDLS and CDR2 YYNGEE. The CDR3 sequence: CASSVHGPEAFF. The CDR3 nucleotides are TGTGCCAGCAGCGTACACGGGCCTGAAGCTTTCTTT.

For this clone: The junction differs from germline at one of its ends, possibly a read error. Written as DNA, the CDR3 is TGTGCTAGCAGCTTAACCCGCAAGGGCTCCAGCTATGGCTACACCTTC. The encoded protein is CASSLTRKGSSYGYTF. The chain has TRBV7-7 and TRBJ1-2, with no clear D. CDR3 length: 16 residues. Germline V CDR1 and CDR2: SSHAT, FNYEAQ (reference sequence). Supplemented by reference TRBV7-7 and TRBJ1-2, the full variable domain reads GAGVSQSPRYKVTKRGQDVTLRCDPISSHATLYWYQQALGQGPEFLTYFNYEAQPDKSGLPSDRFSAERPEGSISTLTIQRTEQRDSAMYRCASSLTRKGSSYGYTFGSGTRLTVV.

V gene TRBV5-8 combines with J gene TRBJ2-7, with TRBD1 identical over 9 bases. This CDR3 is 15 amino acids long. Per germline, CDR1 SGHTS and CDR2 YDEGEE. Losses at the gene ends were 5 bases for V and 1 base for J; bases not matched to a gene: 7. The CDR3 here is CASRPTGGGSYEQYF. DNA for the CDR3: TGTGCCAGCAGACCGACAGGGGGGGGATCCTACGAGCAGTACTTC.

The chain employs TRBV30 and TRBJ2-7; TRBD2 agrees at 9 bases. J lost 6 bases, V lost 3 bases, and 12 bases had no gene match. CDR3 length: 15 amino acids. Germline V gene lookup returns CDR1 GTSNPN and CDR2 SVGIG (reference sequence). Written as DNA, the CDR3 is TGTGCCTGGAGGTCCCCGGGTAGCGGGAGCTTCGAGCAGTACTTC. Translating it yields CAWRSPGSGSFEQYF.

This clone has a single count. The genes are TRBV25-1 and TRBJ2-5; no firm D call. Trimming left V 2 bases short and J 5 bases short, with 18 bases between. This CDR3 has 16 residues. Per the germline V gene, CDR1 is MGHDK and CDR2 is SYGVNS. The CDR3 bases are TGTGCCAGCAGTGAAAAGCCTGGCAGCCTCCGGGAGACCCAGTACTTC. It translates to CASSEKPGSLRETQYF.

In this sample, this clone turned up once. The chain has TRBV28 and TRBJ2-3; D tentatively fits TRBD1 or TRBD2 (5 bases each). The germline V gene encodes CDR1 MDHEN and CDR2 SYDVKM. The CDR3 extends over 14 amino acids. V gave up 6 bases and J gave up 4 bases, with 14 bases separating them. The CDR3, as DNA: TGTGCCAGCAGGGGGGACGGATGGGCAGATACGCAGTATTTT. Its translation is CASRGDGWADTQYF.

This clone showed up just once. CDR3 residues: CASSFRGRNQPQHF. The CDR3, as DNA: TGTGCCAGCAGTTTCAGGGGCCGCAATCAGCCCCAGCATTTT. The chain combines TRBV28 with TRBJ1-5, with TRBD1 as a possible D gene (6 bases). The CDR3 has 14 amino acids. Per the germline V gene, CDR1 is MDHEN and CDR2 is SYDVKM. The V end lost 3 bases, the J end lost 2 bases, and 8 bases lay between the germline ends.

The chain carries TRBV28 and TRBJ2-3; the D is unclear. The V and J ends lost 4 bases and 3 bases respectively, with 11 bases between them. CDR3 length: 14 residues. The germline V gene encodes CDR1 MDHEN and CDR2 SYDVKM. The CDR3 reads CASSSSSSTDTQYF. CDR3 in DNA: TGTGCCAGCAGTTCGTCCTCAAGTACAGATACGCAGTATTTT.

This rearrangement joins TRBV7-3 to TRBJ2-3; 7 nucleotides agree with TRBD2. The V gene's germline CDR1 is SGHTA and CDR2 FQGTGA. The CDR3 length is 12 residues. V gave up 4 bases and J gave up 8 bases; unmatched junction bases: 3. CDR3 sequence: CASSSLAGTQYF. The CDR3 region has the DNA TGTGCCAGCAGCTCTTTAGCGGGTACGCAGTATTTT.

The rearrangement joins TRBV7-2 to TRBJ2-7; 9 nucleotides line up with TRBD2. This CDR3 comprises 16 residues. Trimming at V came to 2 bases and at J to 2 bases, leaving 7 bases not matched to a gene. CDR1 is SGHTA, CDR2 FQGNSA, per germline. CDR3 DNA: TGTGCCAGCAGCTTACCCGGGACTAGCAGAGCCTACGAGCAGTACTTC. It encodes CASSLPGTSRAYEQYF.

CDR3 bases: TGTGCCAGTAGTGGCGTGGGGGACACTGAAGCTTTCTTT. Translated, it gives CASSGVGDTEAFF. V usage is TRBV19 and J usage is TRBJ1-1; a possible D gene is TRBD1 (5 bases). Germline assignment: CDR1 LNHDA and CDR2 SQIVND (reference sequence). This CDR3 is built from 13 residues. Trimming cost V 5 bases and J 3 bases, with 10 bases left between them.

A single count supports this clone. V is TRBV20-1 and J is TRBJ2-3, with TRBD1 as a possible D gene (5 bases). CDR1 DFQATT and CDR2 SNEGSKA come from the germline V gene (reference sequence). V was cut by 3 bases and J by 9 bases, with 7 bases left in between. The CDR3 has 10 residues. The CDR3 DNA reads as TGCAGTGCTAGCGACAGAACGCAGTATTTT. Amino acids: CSASDRTQYF.

The chain carries TRBV4-1 and TRBJ1-1; D remains ambiguous. Trimming took off 2 bases at V and 1 base at J, with 11 bases between the two ends. This CDR3 region has 15 residues. Germline assignment: CDR1 MGHRA and CDR2 YSYEKL. The CDR3 nucleotides read TGCGCCAGCAGCCAAAAGCTTGGGGAGAACACTGAAGCTTTCTTT. This codes for CASSQKLGENTEAFF.

The chain has TRBV11-3 and TRBJ1-1, with 7 bases lining up with TRBD1. V shed 2 bases and J 1 base; nucleotides not matched to a gene: 1. This CDR3 has 14 amino acids. Germline V gives CDR1 SGHNT, CDR2 YENEEA. CDR3 nucleotides: TGTGCCAGCAGCTTACAGGGGGGGAACACTGAAGCTTTCTTT. The encoded protein is CASSLQGGNTEAFF.

This chain uses TRBV21-1 with TRBJ2-3; the table's D call TRBD1 went unverified against the DNA. TRBV21-1 represents a pseudogene. This CDR3 is built from 16 residues. CDR3 nucleotides: TGTGCCAGCAGTGGCGGCCCGGGACAGAGCACAGATACGCAGTATTTT. Protein: CASSGGPGQSTDTQYF.